Below, 10 T cell receptor beta chains from the same sample are listed, as sequenced in a study of blood T cell repertoires in COVID-19. Clones were read by immunoSEQ multiplex PCR, and TCRdb kept only the in-frame ones, dropping some. Here the sample spans around 110,000 clones, 70% to 90% being singletons. Specimen: peripheral blood. The receptors here all came from a man aged 30 to 39 with acute or convalescent COVID-19.

This clone was seen a few times. The rearrangement uses TRBV4-2 and TRBJ1-1; the match to TRBD1 covers 10 bases. Per the germline V gene, CDR1 is LGHNA and CDR2 is YNFKEQ. J was trimmed by 11 bases and V by 0 bases; bases with no gene match: 9. This CDR3 is 15 amino acids long. Written as DNA, the CDR3 is TGTGCCAGCAGCCAAGATAAAGACAGGGGGCCTTGGGCTTTCTTT. It is translated as CASSQDKDRGPWAFF.

The V gene is TRBV11-2, the J gene TRBJ2-7, with TRBD2 matching 9 bases. Per the germline V gene, CDR1 is SGHAT and CDR2 is FQNNGV. This CDR3 has 15 residues. V lost 5 bases and J lost 2; bases outside the gene matches: 7. The CDR3 region has the DNA TGTGCCAGCAGCGGGGCAGCGGGAGGCCCCTACGAGCAGTACGTC. Translated: CASSGAAGGPYEQYV.

The rearrangement joins TRBV11-2 to TRBJ1-1, with 7 bases lining up with TRBD1. V was clipped by 3 bases and J by 3 bases; unmatched bases: 7. Germline lookup yields CDR1 SGHAT and CDR2 FQNNGV. This CDR3 is 15 amino acids long. The CDR3 DNA reads TGTGCCAGCAGCTTCCGGGGGACAGCCGACACTGAAGCTTTCTTT. Protein product: CASSFRGTADTEAFF.

The chain links TRBV18 to TRBJ1-1, with D unresolved. Per the germline V gene, CDR1 is KGHSH and CDR2 is LQKENI. This CDR3 comprises 14 residues. With 1 base removed from V and 4 bases from J, the gap between germline ends came to 10 bases. The CDR3 loop is CASSPRGFATEAFF. Here the CDR3 DNA reads TGTGCCAGCTCACCACGAGGCTTCGCCACTGAAGCTTTCTTT.

This clone has a single count. V usage is TRBV7-9 and J usage is TRBJ2-5; 9 bases map to TRBD1. This CDR3 region has 17 residues. With 5 bases clipped from V and 7 bases from J, the junction kept 17 bases outside the gene matches. Germline V gene data show CDR1 as SEHNR and CDR2 as FQNEAQ (reference sequence). The CDR3 region is CASSLRQGVPGEGTQYF. CDR3 bases: TGTGCCAGCAGCCTACGACAGGGGGTGCCGGGAGAGGGGACCCAGTACTTC.

V is TRBV30 and J is TRBJ1-2, with 7 bases lining up with TRBD1. V lost 5 bases, J lost 4 bases, and 10 bases stayed unmatched. Germline lookup yields CDR1 GTSNPN and CDR2 SVGIG (reference sequence). The CDR3 covers 14 residues. DNA for the CDR3: TGTGCCTGGGGGGCTAACAGGGGTATCTATGGCTACACCTTC. It yields the protein CAWGANRGIYGYTF.

DNA of the CDR3: TGTGCCAGCAGTACGACAGCGAACACTGAAGCTTTCTTT. Its translation is CASSTTANTEAFF. The chain has TRBV12-3 or TRBV12-4 and TRBJ1-1; TRBD1 is a possible D gene (5 bases). Trimming shortened V by 5 bases and J by 1 base, and 8 bases separated the two germline ends. There are 13 residues in the CDR3.

The CDR3 DNA sequence: TGTGCCAGCAGACCGGGGGAACGTACGACTGAAGCTTTCTTT. Amino acid sequence: CASRPGERTTEAFF. This chain links TRBV6-5 with TRBJ1-1; D may be TRBD1 (5 bases). Trimming took off 6 bases at V and 5 bases at J, with 16 bases between the two ends. CDR3 size: 14 residues. The germline gives CDR1 MNHEY, CDR2 SVGAGI.

The V and J genes are TRBV5-6 and TRBJ1-4; D is ambiguous. The CDR3 covers 14 residues. CDR1 is SGHDT, CDR2 YYEEEE, per germline. The V end lost 6 bases, the J end lost 0 bases, and 9 bases lay between the germline ends. This CDR3 reads CASMTRTTNEKLFF. The CDR3 DNA is TGTGCCAGCATGACAAGAACAACTAATGAAAAACTGTTTTTT.

This chain links TRBV18 with TRBJ1-2; D might be TRBD1 (6 bases). The CDR3 totals 15 residues. The germline gives CDR1 KGHSH, CDR2 LQKENI. Between the trimmed V and J ends, which lost 3 bases and 4 bases, there was a span of 15 bases. The CDR3 sequence: CASSPIPGEGYGYTF. The CDR3 DNA follows: TGTGCCAGCTCACCGATTCCAGGGGAGGGCTATGGCTACACCTTC.